This T cell receptor (beta chain) derives from a study of PD-1 blockade in mismatch repair-deficient tumors. The data were produced by immunoSEQ multiplex PCR, yet TCRdb's version contains in-frame clones alone and is incomplete. In the table there are 15,000 to 20,000 clones, around 82% of which are singletons. The CDR3 consists of 15 residues. Looked up from germline, CDR1 is LNHDA and CDR2 is SQIVND (reference sequence). Between the trimmed V and J ends, which lost 6 bases and 1 base, there was a span of 15 bases. This receptor was obtained from an adult with mismatch repair-deficient cancer. The genes are TRBV19 and TRBJ1-1, with D possibly being TRBD1 (6 bases). The starting material was PBMCs, obtained less than 25 weeks after starting pembrolizumab. For the CDR3, the DNA is TGTGCCAGTAGATACCTGGGGGCGGCGAACACTGAAGCTTTCTTT. It codes for CASRYLGAANTEAFF.